This paragraph reports one T cell receptor beta chain. Healthy bone marrow donors made up the cohort. Primers: 60 Vbeta forward and 13 Jbeta reverse. Sequencing was performed with immunoSEQ multiplex PCR; in TCRdb, only in-frame clones are kept and a portion is missing. The sample shows some 90,000 clones, approximately 70% of them seen only once. This CDR3 is 16 amino acids long. CDR1 is SGDLS and CDR2 is YYNGEE in the germline V gene. V dropped 0 bases and J dropped 0; count of bases not matched to a gene: 3. The data were taken from a study of cytomegalovirus exposure and HLA in healthy donors. The TCR was taken from a man aged 60 to 69 in good health and CMV-seronegative. The V and J genes are TRBV9 and TRBJ2-1; 7 bases fit TRBD1. The sequenced sample consisted of PBMCs. Written as DNA, the CDR3 is TGTGCCAGCAGCGTAGGTGGGACAGACTCCTACAATGAGCAGTTCTTC. This codes for CASSVGGTDSYNEQFF.